Listed below are T cell receptor beta chains from one sample, sequenced in a study of immune evolution from preneoplasia to lung adenocarcinoma. Only in-frame clones appear in the TCRdb table, and some are missing; sequencing was by immunoSEQ multiplex PCR. The sample has thousands of clones; about 85% are singletons. The sequencing sample was made of FFPE minimally invasive lung adenocarcinoma tissue. The receptors come from an older person with lung adenocarcinoma. Both conserved end residues are part of each CDR3. A D gene is named only where the DNA matches it firmly. The size of a clone is reported for some rows only, either as once, few or many, or as a class for expanded clones.

TGTGCCAGCAGCAAAGCGGGGGTTTCTGTAAACACCATATATTTT	CASSKAGVSVNTIYF	NA	TRBV21-1	TRBJ1-3	NA
TGTGCCAGCAGCTTAGGGACACCGAACACTGAAGCTTTCTTT	CASSLGTPNTEAFF	NA	TRBV11-2	TRBJ1-1	NA
TGCGCCAGCAGCCAGCCTGGGAGTGGGGACTCTGAAGCTTTCTTT	CASSQPGSGDSEAFF	NA	TRBV7-3	TRBJ1-1	NA
TGTGCCAGCAGCTTTTCAGGGTCGGGCGAGCAGTACTTC	CASSFSGSGEQYF	NA	TRBV5-4	TRBJ2-7	NA
TGCAGCGTTGTGCAGGGCTACGAGCAGTACTTC	CSVVQGYEQYF	NA	TRBV29-1	TRBJ2-7	NA
TGTGCCAGTAGTATGGTACGGGGACTCTATGGCTACACCTTC	CASSMVRGLYGYTF	NA	TRBV19	TRBJ1-2	NA
TGTGCCAGCAGTTACGGGGGCACTGAAGCTTTCTTT	CASSYGGTEAFF	NA	TRBV6-6	TRBJ1-1	NA
TGTGCCAGTAGTCGGGACAGGACAGCTGGGGCCAACGTCCTGACTTTC	CASSRDRTAGANVLTF	TRBD1	TRBV19	TRBJ2-6	NA
TGTGCCAGCAGCTTACGAGCTGTGACTAGCGGGAGGCCAACCTACGAGCAGTACTTC	CASSLRAVTSGRPTYEQYF	TRBD2	TRBV7-2	TRBJ2-7	NA
TGTGCCACCAGCAGAGATCTGCAGGGGGGGGCCTACAATGAGCAGTTCTTC	CATSRDLQGGAYNEQFF	NA	TRBV15	TRBJ2-1	few
TGTGCCAGCGGGACAGTCCCCTACGAGCAGTACTTC	CASGTVPYEQYF	TRBD1	TRBV9	TRBJ2-7	NA
TGCGCCAGCAGCTTGGAGGGCGGGGGAAGAGGCAATGAGCAGTTCTTC	CASSLEGGGRGNEQFF	TRBD2	TRBV5-1	TRBJ2-1	NA
TGTGCCAGCAGCTTAGTGGGCAGCTCCTACAATGAGCAGTTCTTC	CASSLVGSSYNEQFF	NA	TRBV7-6	TRBJ2-1	NA
TGCGCCAGCAGCCTCGGGGGGTCCCCCGAGCAGTACTTC	CASSLGGSPEQYF	TRBD2	TRBV5-1	TRBJ2-7	NA
TGCGCCAGCAGGGAGTTACTGACTAAAAAACTGTTTTTT	CASRELLTKKLFF	NA	TRBV5-1	TRBJ1-4	NA
TGCGCCAGCAGCCCCGGCGGGTATAATTCACCCCTCCACTTT	CASSPGGYNSPLHF	NA	TRBV5-1	TRBJ1-6	NA
TGCGCCAGCAGCTTCGGACAGGGCCCCTACAATGAGCAGTTCTTC	CASSFGQGPYNEQFF	TRBD1	TRBV5-1	TRBJ2-1	NA